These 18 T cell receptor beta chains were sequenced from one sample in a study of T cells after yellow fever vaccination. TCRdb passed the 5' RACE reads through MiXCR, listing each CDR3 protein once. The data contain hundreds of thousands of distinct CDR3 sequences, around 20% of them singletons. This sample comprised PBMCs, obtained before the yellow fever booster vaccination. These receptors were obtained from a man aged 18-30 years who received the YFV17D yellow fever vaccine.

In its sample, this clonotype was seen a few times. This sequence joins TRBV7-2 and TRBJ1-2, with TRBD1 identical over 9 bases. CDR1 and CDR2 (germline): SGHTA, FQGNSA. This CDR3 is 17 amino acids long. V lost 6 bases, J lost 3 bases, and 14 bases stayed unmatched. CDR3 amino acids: CASRKSGTGYFYYGYTF. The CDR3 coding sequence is TGTGCCAGCAGAAAATCCGGGACAGGGTACTTCTACTATGGCTACACCTTC.

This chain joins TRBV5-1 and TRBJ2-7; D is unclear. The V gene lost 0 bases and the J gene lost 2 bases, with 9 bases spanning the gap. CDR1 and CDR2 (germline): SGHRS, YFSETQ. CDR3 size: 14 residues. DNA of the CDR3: TGCGCCAGCAGCTTGGCCGGGCAACCCTACGAGCAGTACGTC. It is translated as CASSLAGQPYEQYV.

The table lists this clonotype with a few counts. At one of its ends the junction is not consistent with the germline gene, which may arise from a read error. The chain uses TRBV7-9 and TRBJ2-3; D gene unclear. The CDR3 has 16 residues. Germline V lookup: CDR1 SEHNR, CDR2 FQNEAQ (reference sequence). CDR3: CSSSTQTRRSTDTQYF. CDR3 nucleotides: TGTTCCAGCAGCACCCAAACTCGACGTTCCACAGATACGCAGTATTTT.

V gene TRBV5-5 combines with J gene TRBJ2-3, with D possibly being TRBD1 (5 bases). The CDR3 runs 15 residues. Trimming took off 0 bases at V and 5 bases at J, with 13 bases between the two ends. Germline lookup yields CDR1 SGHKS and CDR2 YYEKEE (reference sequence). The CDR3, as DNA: TGTGCCAGCAGCTTGGGGCTAAGGGGCGAAGATACGCAGTATTTT. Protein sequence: CASSLGLRGEDTQYF.

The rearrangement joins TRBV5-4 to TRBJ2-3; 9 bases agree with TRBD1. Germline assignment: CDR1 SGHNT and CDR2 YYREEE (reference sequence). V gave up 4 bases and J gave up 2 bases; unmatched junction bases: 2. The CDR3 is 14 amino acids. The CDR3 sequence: CASSVQGATDTQYF. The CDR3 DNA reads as TGTGCCAGCAGCGTACAGGGGGCCACAGATACGCAGTATTTT.

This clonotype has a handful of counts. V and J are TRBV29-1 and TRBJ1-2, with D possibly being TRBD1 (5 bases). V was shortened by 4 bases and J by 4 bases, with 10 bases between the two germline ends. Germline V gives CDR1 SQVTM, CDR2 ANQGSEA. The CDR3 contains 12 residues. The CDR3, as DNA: TGCAGCGTTGGGGGCCCCCCCTATGGCTACACCTTC. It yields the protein CSVGGPPYGYTF. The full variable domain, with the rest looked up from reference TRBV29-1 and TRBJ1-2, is SAVISQKPSRDICQRGTSLTIQCQVDSQVTMMFWYRQQPGQSLTLIATANQGSEATYESGFVIDKFPISRPNLTFSTLTVSNMSPEDSSIYLCSVGGPPYGYTFGSGTRLTVV.

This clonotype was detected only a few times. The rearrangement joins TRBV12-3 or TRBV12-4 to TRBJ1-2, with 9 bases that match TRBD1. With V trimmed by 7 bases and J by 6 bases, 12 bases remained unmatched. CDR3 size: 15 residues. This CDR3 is CASTTTGGNLNGYTF. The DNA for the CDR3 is TGTGCCAGCACCACGACAGGGGGTAACTTAAATGGCTACACCTTC.

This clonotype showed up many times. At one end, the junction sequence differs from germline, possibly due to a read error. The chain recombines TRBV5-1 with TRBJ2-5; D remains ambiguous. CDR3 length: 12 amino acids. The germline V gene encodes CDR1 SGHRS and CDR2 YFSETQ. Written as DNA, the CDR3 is TGTGCCAGCAGTTTGGTGGCGGAGACCCAGTACTTC. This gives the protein CASSLVAETQYF.

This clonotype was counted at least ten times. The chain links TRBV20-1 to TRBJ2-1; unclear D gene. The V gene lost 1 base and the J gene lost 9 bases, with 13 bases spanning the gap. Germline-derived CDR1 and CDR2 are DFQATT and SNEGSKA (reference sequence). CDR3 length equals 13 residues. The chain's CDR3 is CSARAPNVAEQFF. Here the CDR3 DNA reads TGCAGTGCTAGAGCTCCCAATGTGGCTGAGCAGTTCTTC.

The CDR3 loop is CSAFQPRSSYNEQFF. The DNA of the CDR3 is TGCAGTGCTTTTCAGCCTAGGAGCTCCTACAATGAGCAGTTCTTC. This chain joins TRBV20-1 and TRBJ2-1; D is unclear. Trimming removed 5 bases from V and 0 bases from J, with 14 bases in between. This CDR3 region has 15 residues. Germline CDR1 and CDR2: DFQATT and SNEGSKA (reference sequence).

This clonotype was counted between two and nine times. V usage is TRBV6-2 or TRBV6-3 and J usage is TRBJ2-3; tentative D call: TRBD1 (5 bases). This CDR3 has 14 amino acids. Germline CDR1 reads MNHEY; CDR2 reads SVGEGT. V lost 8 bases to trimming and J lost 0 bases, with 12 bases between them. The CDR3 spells CASGQGDSTDTQYF. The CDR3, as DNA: TGTGCCAGCGGTCAAGGGGATAGCACAGATACGCAGTATTTT.

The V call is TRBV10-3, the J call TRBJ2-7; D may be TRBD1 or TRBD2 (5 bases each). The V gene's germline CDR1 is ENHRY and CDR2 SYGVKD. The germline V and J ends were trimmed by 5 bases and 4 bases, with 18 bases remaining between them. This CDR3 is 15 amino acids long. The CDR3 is CAISPDTSRGYEQYV. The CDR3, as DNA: TGTGCCATCAGTCCGGACACCTCGAGGGGATACGAGCAGTACGTC.

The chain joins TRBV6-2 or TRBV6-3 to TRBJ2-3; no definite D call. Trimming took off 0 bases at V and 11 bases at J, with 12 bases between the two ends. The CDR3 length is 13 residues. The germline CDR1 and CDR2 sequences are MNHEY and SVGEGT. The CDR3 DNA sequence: TGTGCCAGCAGTTACTCTCGCGCGATGGAGCAGTATTTT. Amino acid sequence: CASSYSRAMEQYF.

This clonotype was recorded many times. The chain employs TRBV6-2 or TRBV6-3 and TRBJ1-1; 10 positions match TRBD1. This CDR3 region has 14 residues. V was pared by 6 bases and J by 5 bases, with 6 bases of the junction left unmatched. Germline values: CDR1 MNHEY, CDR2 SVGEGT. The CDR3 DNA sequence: TGTGCCAGCAGACCCGACAGGGGGCGAACTGAAGCTTTCTTT. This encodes CASRPDRGRTEAFF.

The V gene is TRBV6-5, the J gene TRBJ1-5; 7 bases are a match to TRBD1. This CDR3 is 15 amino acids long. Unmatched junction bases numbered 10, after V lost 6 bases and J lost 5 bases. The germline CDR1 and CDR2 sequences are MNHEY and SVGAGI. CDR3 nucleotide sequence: TGTGCCAGCAGAGACCGACAGGGAATGGATCAGCCCCAGCATTTT. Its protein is CASRDRQGMDQPQHF.

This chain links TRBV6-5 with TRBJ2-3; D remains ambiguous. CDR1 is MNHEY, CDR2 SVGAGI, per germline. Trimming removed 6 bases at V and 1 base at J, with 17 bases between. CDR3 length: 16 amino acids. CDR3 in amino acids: CASRDELGGGTDTQYF. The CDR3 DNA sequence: TGTGCCAGCAGGGACGAGCTGGGTGGTGGCACAGATACGCAGTATTTT.

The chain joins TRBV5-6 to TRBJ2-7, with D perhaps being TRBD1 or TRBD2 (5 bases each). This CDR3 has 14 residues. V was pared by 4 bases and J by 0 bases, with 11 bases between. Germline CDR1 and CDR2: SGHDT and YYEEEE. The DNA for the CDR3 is TGTGCCAGCAGCCTGACGGGGCGCTCCTACGAGCAGTACGTC. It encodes CASSLTGRSYEQYV.

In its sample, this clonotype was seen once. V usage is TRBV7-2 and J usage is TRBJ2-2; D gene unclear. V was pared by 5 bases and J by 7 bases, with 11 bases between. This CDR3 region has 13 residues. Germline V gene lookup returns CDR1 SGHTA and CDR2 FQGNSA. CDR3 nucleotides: TGTGCCAGCAGCACCTTAGGTATCGGGGAGCTGTTTTTT. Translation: CASSTLGIGELFF.